Below are 25 T cell receptor beta chains sequenced from a single sample in a study of blood T cell repertoires in COVID-19. Produced via immunoSEQ multiplex PCR; TCRdb's table is partial and in-frame only. The sample lists about 200,000 clones, more than 65% occurring once. Sequencing was done on a sample of PBMCs or T cells enriched from blood (not recorded which). All receptors derive from a man aged 40-49 years who had recovered from COVID-19.

This chain links TRBV20-1 with TRBJ1-2; 7 bases agree with TRBD1. The CDR3 extends over 11 amino acids. After removal of 4 bases from V and 4 bases from J, the junction contained 0 bases not matched to a gene. Germline V gene sequence: CDR1 DFQATT, CDR2 SNEGSKA (reference sequence). CDR3 sequence (DNA): TGCAGTGCTACAGGGGGCTATGGCTACACCTTC. This encodes CSATGGYGYTF.

Only one count was recorded for this clone. The chain combines TRBV28 with TRBJ1-2; no firm D call. Deletions cut 5 bases from V and 5 bases from J, with 9 bases between. CDR1 MDHEN and CDR2 SYDVKM come from the germline V gene. The length of the CDR3 is 12 residues. This CDR3 reads CASSSLRYGYTF. Written as DNA, the CDR3 is TGTGCCAGCAGTAGTTTGCGGTATGGCTACACCTTC.

The rearrangement links TRBV4-1 to TRBJ1-3; 7 bases fit TRBD1. This CDR3 spans 19 amino acids. Germline values: CDR1 MGHRA, CDR2 YSYEKL. V was pared by 2 bases and J by 2 bases, with 15 bases of the junction left unmatched. This chain's CDR3 is CASSQSRSGGIIAGNTIYF. DNA for the CDR3: TGCGCCAGCAGCCAAAGTCGGTCAGGGGGAATAATAGCTGGAAACACCATATATTTT.

The V gene is TRBV9, the J gene TRBJ2-7; unclear D gene. Trimming left V 0 bases short and J 5 bases short, with 15 bases between. This CDR3 has 15 residues. Germline CDR1 reads SGDLS; CDR2 reads YYNGEE. The CDR3 sequence is CASSVGVSVLDEQYF. DNA for the CDR3: TGTGCCAGCAGCGTAGGTGTCTCTGTCCTCGACGAGCAGTACTTC.

The chain joins TRBV6-1 to TRBJ2-7, with D perhaps TRBD2 (5 bases). V was clipped by 2 bases and J by 3 bases, with 11 bases between them. Germline CDR1 MNHNS, CDR2 SASEGT. The CDR3 loop spans 14 amino acids. The CDR3 DNA is TGTGCCAGCAGTGAACGGGGTTTAAGCTACGAGCAGTACTTC. This gives the protein CASSERGLSYEQYF.

The chain links TRBV6-5 to TRBJ2-5; D unresolved. The ends were cut back, 5 bases at V and 0 bases at J, with 7 bases in the middle. This CDR3 is 13 amino acids long. Per germline, CDR1 MNHEY and CDR2 SVGAGI. The CDR3 DNA sequence: TGTGCCAGCAGTCACCGGGACCAAGAGACCCAGTACTTC. Encoded protein: CASSHRDQETQYF.

This rearrangement joins TRBV19 to TRBJ2-7; TRBD1 agrees at 8 bases. The junction had 6 bases not matched to a gene; V was cut back by 5 bases and J by 6 bases. The CDR3 is 13 amino acids. In germline, CDR1 is LNHDA, CDR2 SQIVND (reference sequence). The CDR3 spells CASSAGTGTEQYF. CDR3 bases: TGTGCCAGTAGTGCCGGGACAGGTACCGAGCAGTACTTC.

The chain carries TRBV2 and TRBJ1-6; D might be TRBD1 (5 bases). The V end was cut by 2 bases, the J end by 13 bases, with 12 bases between. The CDR3 covers 13 residues. The germline CDR1 and CDR2 sequences are SNHLY and FYNNEI. The CDR3 DNA reads TGTGCCAGCAGTGAATTACCCAGGGTGCCCCTCCACTTT. Its protein is CASSELPRVPLHF.

CDR3 in amino acids: CASSIDLSKRTYEQYF. The DNA for the CDR3 is TGTGCCAGTAGTATAGATCTTTCAAAGAGAACCTACGAGCAGTACTTC. This chain uses TRBV19 with TRBJ2-7; D gene unclear. The germline CDR1 and CDR2 sequences are LNHDA and SQIVND (reference sequence). Trimming took 0 bases from V and 2 from J, leaving 14 bases between them. This CDR3 region has 16 residues. The full variable domain, with the rest looked up from reference TRBV19 and TRBJ2-7, is DGGITQSPKYLFRKEGQNVTLSCEQNLNHDAMYWYRQDPGQGLRLIYYSQIVNDFQKGDIAEGYSVSREKKESFPLTVTSAQKNPTAFYLCASSIDLSKRTYEQYFGPGTRLTVT.

This sequence joins TRBV28 and TRBJ1-4; unclear D gene. Germline CDR1 and CDR2: MDHEN and SYDVKM. The ends were cut back, 5 bases at V and 5 bases at J, with 12 bases in the middle. This CDR3 contains 14 residues. CDR3: CASSLGSRNEKLFF. CDR3 in DNA: TGTGCCAGCAGTCTGGGCAGCCGGAATGAAAAACTGTTTTTT. The full variable domain, completed using reference TRBV28 and TRBJ1-4, is DVKVTQSSRYLVKRTGEKVFLECVQDMDHENMFWYRQDPGLGLRLIYFSYDVKMKEKGDIPEGYSVSREKKERFSLILESASTNQTSMYLCASSLGSRNEKLFFGSGTQLSVL.

The rearrangement uses TRBV9 and TRBJ1-2; 7 bases map to TRBD1. The CDR3 sequence is 13 residues long. From germline, CDR1 is SGDLS and CDR2 YYNGEE. V was clipped by 6 bases and J by 4 bases; unmatched bases: 6. The CDR3 nucleotides are TGTGCCAGCAACCGGGACAGTAGCTATGGCTACACCTTC. The encoded protein is CASNRDSSYGYTF.

J is TRBJ2-5 and V is TRBV3-1 (or the pseudogene TRBV3-2); TRBD2 matches 12 bases. This CDR3 is 14 amino acids long. CDR1 and CDR2 from the germline V gene are LGHDT and YNNKEL (reference sequence). V was clipped by 6 bases and J by 5 bases; unmatched bases: 4. Here the CDR3 DNA reads TGTGCCAGCAGAACGACTAGCGGGGGTGAGACCCAGTACTTC. It is translated as CASRTTSGGETQYF.

This chain links TRBV4-3 with TRBJ2-2; maybe TRBD2 (5 bases). The CDR3 spans 14 residues. Trimming took off 3 bases at V and 7 bases at J, with 12 bases between the two ends. Germline lookup yields CDR1 LGHNA and CDR2 YSLEER. The CDR3 coding sequence is TGCGCCAGCAGCCAGGAGAGGGTTTTCGGGGAGCTGTTTTTT. This translates into CASSQERVFGELFF.

A word on this clone: One junction end does not reproduce the germline sequence, and a read error may be involved. The chain carries TRBV7-9 and TRBJ2-7, with unresolved D. This CDR3 is 11 amino acids long. CDR1 and CDR2 from the germline V gene are SEHNR and FQNEAQ (reference sequence). The chain's CDR3 is CASSLDSLQDF. CDR3 DNA sequence: TGTGCCAGCAGCTTAGATTCCCTTCAGGACTTC.

This clone has a handful of counts. The chain joins TRBV5-4 to TRBJ1-4; tentatively, D is TRBD1 (6 bases). Germline V gene lookup returns CDR1 SGHNT and CDR2 YYREEE (reference sequence). Trimming cost V 4 bases and J 12 bases, with 22 bases left between them. The CDR3 is 15 residues long. Written as DNA, the CDR3 is TGTGCCAGCAGCCCAGGGGCAGGGAACCGTTTGGAACTGTTTTTT. Its translation: CASSPGAGNRLELFF.

The rearrangement joins TRBV18 to TRBJ1-5; 7 nucleotides agree with TRBD1. V gave up 3 bases and J gave up 1 base; unmatched junction bases: 3. Germline-derived CDR1 and CDR2 are KGHSH and LQKENI. There are 15 residues in the CDR3. The CDR3: CASSPLGQSNQPQHF. The CDR3 bases are TGTGCCAGCTCACCCTTGGGACAGAGCAATCAGCCCCAGCATTTT.

The table lists this clone with a count of one. The V and J genes are TRBV30 and TRBJ1-4; D remains unclear. V lost 5 bases and J lost 4, with 11 bases in between. From germline, CDR1 is GTSNPN and CDR2 SVGIG (reference sequence). The CDR3 consists of 13 residues. CDR3 coding DNA: TGTGCCTGGGCTTTTCGGAGTAATGAAAAACTGTTTTTT. It codes for CAWAFRSNEKLFF. Together with reference TRBV30 and TRBJ1-4, the CDR3 gives the full variable domain: SQTIHQWPATLVQPVGSPLSLECTVEGTSNPNLYWYRQAAGRGLQLLFYSVGIGQISSEVPQNLSASRPQDRQFILSSKKLLLSDSGFYLCAWAFRSNEKLFFGSGTQLSVL.

The chain employs TRBV28 and TRBJ1-5, with D possibly being TRBD1 (6 bases). From germline, CDR1 is MDHEN and CDR2 SYDVKM. CDR3 length equals 19 residues. Trimming shortened V by 4 bases and J by 0 bases, and 22 bases separated the two germline ends. The CDR3 DNA reads TGTGCCAGCAGTTCACAGGGTTGGGGCTGGGACGGTAGCAATCAGCCCCAGCATTTT. This codes for CASSSQGWGWDGSNQPQHF.

With respect to this clone: Germline and junction disagree at one end, which may indicate a read error. The chain couples TRBV7-9 to TRBJ1-1; possible D gene TRBD1, 5 bases. Germline CDR1 and CDR2: SEHNR and FQNEAQ (reference sequence). The CDR3 has 14 amino acids. The CDR3 DNA reads TGTGCCAGCAGCTTGGAGGGGATGAAGACTGAAGCTTTCTTT. Its protein product is CASSLEGMKTEAFF. Looking up the rest from reference TRBV7-9 and TRBJ1-1 gives the full variable domain: DTGVSQNPRHKITKRGQNVTFRCDPISEHNRLYWYRQTLGQGPEFLTYFQNEAQLEKSRLLSDRFSAERPKGSFSTLEIQRTEQGDSAMYLCASSLEGMKTEAFFGQGTRLTVV.

The V call is TRBV15, the J call TRBJ1-2; 10 bases are a match to TRBD1. Germline V CDR1 and CDR2: LNHNV, YYDKDF (reference sequence). The CDR3 spans 17 residues. Trimming took 3 bases from V and 7 from J; bases not matched to a gene: 14. The CDR3 DNA is TGTGCCACCAGCAGGAGAACCTCCCGGACAGGGGGTGGTGGCTACACCTTC. Translation gives CATSRRTSRTGGGGYTF. Full variable domain (missing parts from reference TRBV15 and TRBJ1-2): DAMVIQNPRYQVTQFGKPVTLSCSQTLNHNVMYWYQQKSSQAPKLLFHYYDKDFNNEADTPDNFQSRRPNTSFCFLDIRSPGLGDTAMYLCATSRRTSRTGGGGYTFGSGTRLTVV.

The chain links TRBV29-1 to TRBJ1-1, with D possibly being TRBD1 (5 bases). The CDR3 has 13 residues. Germline lookup yields CDR1 SQVTM and CDR2 ANQGSEA. V lost 3 bases to trimming and J lost 5 bases, with 13 bases between them. CDR3 in DNA: TGCAGCGTTGAGGGGGGAGCAAGAACTGAAGCTTTCTTT. As protein: CSVEGGARTEAFF.

There are a few counts of this clone. J is TRBJ1-6 and V is TRBV6-1, with D perhaps TRBD1 (5 bases). Germline assignment: CDR1 MNHNS and CDR2 SASEGT. V gave up 2 bases and J gave up 8 bases, with 10 bases separating them. The CDR3 is made up of 14 amino acids. CDR3 protein: CASSEWQGDSPLHF. CDR3 bases: TGTGCCAGCAGTGAATGGCAGGGTGATTCACCCCTCCACTTT.

This clone appeared once. This chain connects TRBV28 to TRBJ2-7, with D hard to call. CDR1 is MDHEN, CDR2 SYDVKM, per germline. Trimming stripped 2 bases from V and 6 bases from J, with 8 bases between. The CDR3 is made up of 12 amino acids. The CDR3 DNA sequence: TGTGCCAGCAGTTTAGTTTCGTTCGAGCAGTACTTC. It is translated as CASSLVSFEQYF.

The chain uses TRBV6-4 and TRBJ2-3; 9 bases map to TRBD2. V dropped 4 bases and J dropped 1; count of bases not matched to a gene: 0. This CDR3 comprises 14 residues. Germline loops: CDR1 MRHNA, CDR2 SNTAGT. This CDR3 is CASSGTSGTDTQYF. CDR3 nucleotides: TGTGCCAGCAGTGGGACTAGCGGCACAGATACGCAGTATTTT.

This chain uses TRBV6-5 with TRBJ1-2; 7 bases match TRBD1. The CDR3 is 13 amino acids. With 4 bases clipped from V and 4 bases from J, the junction kept 3 bases outside the gene matches. From germline, CDR1 is MNHEY and CDR2 SVGAGI. CDR3 in amino acids: CASSWTGLYGYTF. CDR3 nucleotides: TGTGCCAGCAGTTGGACAGGCCTCTATGGCTACACCTTC.